This TCR beta chain appears in the sequencing data of a study of shared clonotypes between healthy human individuals. Naive CD8 cells were CD45RO-negative, positively selected for CCR7, excluding terminally differentiated effector memory CD45RA+ cells. Assay: immunoSEQ multiplex PCR; the TCRdb copy retains only in-frame clones and omits some. The sample carries about 2.2 million clones, 90% to 95% recorded once. The germline V and J ends were trimmed by 5 bases and 5 bases, with 27 bases remaining between them. This CDR3 has 18 amino acids. Germline V gene lookup returns CDR1 MDHEN and CDR2 SYDVKM. This chain uses TRBV28 with TRBJ2-5, with D tentatively TRBD2 (7 bases). This clonotype originated in a man aged 18 to 29 in good health. Some clones in this sample may be carry-over from other donors' samples. What was sequenced was naive CD8+ T cells from PBMCs. CDR3 amino acids: CASSPIFGGDTGRETQYF. The CDR3 DNA sequence: TGTGCCAGCAGTCCCATATTTGGGGGGGACACCGGCCGGGAGACCCAGTACTTC.